This T cell receptor (beta chain) was recovered during a study of radiation and T cells in renal cell carcinoma. Profiled with immunoSEQ multiplex PCR; TCRdb holds only in-frame clones, not every one. Of about 130,000 clones in the sample, roughly 80% were seen once. V lost 4 bases and J lost 7, with 8 bases in between. The germline CDR1 and CDR2 sequences are MDHEN and SYDVKM. The CDR3 is 12 residues long. A remark on this clone: What it binds is unknown.

Documented time point: baseline pretreatment blood. Documented treatment: 15 Gy SBRT to primary tumor, nephrectomy 4 weeks later. Study-level findings and limits: In blood, top tumor clones expanded by 2 weeks, shrinking by 4.

The V call is TRBV28, the J call TRBJ1-5; D perhaps matches TRBD1 (5 bases). The sample in question was blood, obtained from a patient whose treatment included radiotherapy and nephrectomy. The sequence derives from a woman in her fifties or sixties with renal cell carcinoma. DNA for the CDR3: TGTGCCAGCAGTTCCGGGGGACAGCCCCAGCATTTT. This codes for CASSSGGQPQHF.